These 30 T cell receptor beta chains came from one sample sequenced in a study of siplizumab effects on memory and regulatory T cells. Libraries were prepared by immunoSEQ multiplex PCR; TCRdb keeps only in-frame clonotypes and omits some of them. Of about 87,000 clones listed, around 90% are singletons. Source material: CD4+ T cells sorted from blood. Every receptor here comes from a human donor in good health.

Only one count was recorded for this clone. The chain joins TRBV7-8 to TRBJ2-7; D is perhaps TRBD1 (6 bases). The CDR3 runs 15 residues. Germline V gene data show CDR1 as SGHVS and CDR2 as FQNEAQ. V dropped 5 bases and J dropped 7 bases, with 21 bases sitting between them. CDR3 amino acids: CASSPRRDTMGEQYF. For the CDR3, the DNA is TGTGCCAGCAGCCCCCGCCGGGACACTATGGGGGAGCAGTACTTC.

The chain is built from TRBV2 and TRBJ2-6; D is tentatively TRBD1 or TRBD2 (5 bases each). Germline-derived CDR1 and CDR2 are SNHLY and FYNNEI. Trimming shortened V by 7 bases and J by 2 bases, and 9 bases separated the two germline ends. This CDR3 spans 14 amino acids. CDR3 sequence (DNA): TGTGCCAGCACCCGAGGGGCTGGGGCCAACGTCCTGACTTTC. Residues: CASTRGAGANVLTF.

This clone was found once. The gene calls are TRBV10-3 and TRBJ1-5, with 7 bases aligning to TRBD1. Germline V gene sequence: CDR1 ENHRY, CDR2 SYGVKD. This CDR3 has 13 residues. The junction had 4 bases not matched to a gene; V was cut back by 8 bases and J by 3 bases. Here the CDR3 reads CAIGGTANQPQHF. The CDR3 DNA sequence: TGTGCCATCGGGGGGACAGCCAATCAGCCCCAGCATTTT.

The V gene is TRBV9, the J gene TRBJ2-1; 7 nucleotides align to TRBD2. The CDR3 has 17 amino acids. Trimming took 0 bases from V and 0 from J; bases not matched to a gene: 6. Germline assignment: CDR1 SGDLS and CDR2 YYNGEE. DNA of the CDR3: TGTGCCAGCAGCGTAGGTCGCCGGGACTACTCCTACAATGAGCAGTTCTTC. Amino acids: CASSVGRRDYSYNEQFF.

CDR3 protein: CAWSVGTSAYEQYF. CDR3 sequence (DNA): TGTGCCTGGAGTGTAGGGACTAGCGCCTACGAGCAGTACTTC. This rearrangement joins TRBV30 to TRBJ2-7, with 10 bases lining up with TRBD2. Germline V gene sequence: CDR1 GTSNPN, CDR2 SVGIG (reference sequence). This CDR3 comprises 14 residues. The V and J ends lost 0 bases and 2 bases, in that order; junction bases with no gene match: 1.

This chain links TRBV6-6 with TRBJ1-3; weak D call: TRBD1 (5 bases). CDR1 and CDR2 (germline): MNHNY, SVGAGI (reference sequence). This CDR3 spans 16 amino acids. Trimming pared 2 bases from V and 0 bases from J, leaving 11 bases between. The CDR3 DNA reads TGTGCCAGCAGTTACCTCGACAGCTACTCTGGAAACACCATATATTTT. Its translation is CASSYLDSYSGNTIYF.

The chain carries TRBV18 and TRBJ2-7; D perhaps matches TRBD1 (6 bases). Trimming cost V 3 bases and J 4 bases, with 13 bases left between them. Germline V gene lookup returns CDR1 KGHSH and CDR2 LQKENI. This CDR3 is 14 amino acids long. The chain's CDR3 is CASSPIPQGYEQYF. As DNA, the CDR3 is TGTGCCAGCTCACCCATCCCACAGGGTTACGAGCAGTACTTC.

CDR3 coding DNA: TGTGCCAGCAGCTCCGGGACTAACTCCTACGAGCAGTACTTC. Translation gives CASSSGTNSYEQYF. The V call is TRBV5-4, the J call TRBJ2-7; 7 nucleotides agree with TRBD2. The J segment lost 0 bases and the V segment lost 3 bases, leaving 3 bases of the junction unmatched. The length of the CDR3 is 14 residues. Germline V gives CDR1 SGHNT, CDR2 YYREEE (reference sequence). The full variable domain, with the rest looked up from reference TRBV5-4 and TRBJ2-7, is ETGVTQSPTHLIKTRGQQVTLRCSSQSGHNTVSWYQQALGQGPQFIFQYYREEENGRGNFPPRFSGLQFPNYSSELNVNALELDDSALYLCASSSGTNSYEQYFGPGTRLTVT.

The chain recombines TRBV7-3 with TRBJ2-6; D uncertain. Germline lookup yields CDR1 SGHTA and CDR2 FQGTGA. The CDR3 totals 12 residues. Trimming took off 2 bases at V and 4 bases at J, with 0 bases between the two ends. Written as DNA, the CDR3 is TGTGCCAGCAGCTTAGGGGCCAACGTCCTGACTTTC. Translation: CASSLGANVLTF.

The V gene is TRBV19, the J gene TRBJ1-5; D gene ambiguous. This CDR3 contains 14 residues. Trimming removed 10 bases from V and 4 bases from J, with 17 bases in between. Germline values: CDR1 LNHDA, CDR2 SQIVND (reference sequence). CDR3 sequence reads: CATAVAGKNQPQHF. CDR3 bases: TGTGCCACCGCGGTGGCAGGAAAGAATCAGCCCCAGCATTTT. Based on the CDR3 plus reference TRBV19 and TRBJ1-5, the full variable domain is DGGITQSPKYLFRKEGQNVTLSCEQNLNHDAMYWYRQDPGQGLRLIYYSQIVNDFQKGDIAEGYSVSREKKESFPLTVTSAQKNPTAFYLCATAVAGKNQPQHFGDGTRLSIL.

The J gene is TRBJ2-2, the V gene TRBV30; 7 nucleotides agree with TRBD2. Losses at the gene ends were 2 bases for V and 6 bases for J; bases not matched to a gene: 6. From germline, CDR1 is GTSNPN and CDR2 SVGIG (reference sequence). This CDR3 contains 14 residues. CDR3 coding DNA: TGTGCCTGGAGTTGGGGGGGGTCCCCCGGGGAGCTGTTTTTT. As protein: CAWSWGGSPGELFF.

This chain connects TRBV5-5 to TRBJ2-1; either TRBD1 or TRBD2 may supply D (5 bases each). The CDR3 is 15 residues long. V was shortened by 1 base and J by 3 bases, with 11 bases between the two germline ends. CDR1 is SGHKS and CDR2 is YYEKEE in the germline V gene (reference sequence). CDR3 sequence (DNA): TGTGCCAGCAGCTTGAACAGGAGGAACTACAATGAGCAGTTCTTC. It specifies CASSLNRRNYNEQFF.

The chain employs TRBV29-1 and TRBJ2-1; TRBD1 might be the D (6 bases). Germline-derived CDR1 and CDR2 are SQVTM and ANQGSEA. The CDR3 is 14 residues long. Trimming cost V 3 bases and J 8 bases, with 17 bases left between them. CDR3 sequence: CSVEKTGGADEQFF. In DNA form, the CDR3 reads TGCAGCGTTGAGAAGACAGGTGGGGCCGATGAGCAGTTCTTC.

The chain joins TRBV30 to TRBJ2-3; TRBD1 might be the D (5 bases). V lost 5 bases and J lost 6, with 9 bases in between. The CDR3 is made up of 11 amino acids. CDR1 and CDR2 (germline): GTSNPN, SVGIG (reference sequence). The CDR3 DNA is TGTGCCTGGGGCAGGGCCGATACGCAGTATTTT. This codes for CAWGRADTQYF.

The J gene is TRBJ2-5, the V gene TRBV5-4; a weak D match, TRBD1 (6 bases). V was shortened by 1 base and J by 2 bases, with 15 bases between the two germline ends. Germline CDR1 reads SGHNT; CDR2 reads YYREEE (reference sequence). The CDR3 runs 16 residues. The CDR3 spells CASSLLLRGSQETQYF. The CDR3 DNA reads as TGTGCCAGCAGCTTGCTTCTCAGGGGTTCTCAAGAGACCCAGTACTTC. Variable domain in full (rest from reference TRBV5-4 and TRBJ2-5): ETGVTQSPTHLIKTRGQQVTLRCSSQSGHNTVSWYQQALGQGPQFIFQYYREEENGRGNFPPRFSGLQFPNYSSELNVNALELDDSALYLCASSLLLRGSQETQYFGPGTRLLVL.

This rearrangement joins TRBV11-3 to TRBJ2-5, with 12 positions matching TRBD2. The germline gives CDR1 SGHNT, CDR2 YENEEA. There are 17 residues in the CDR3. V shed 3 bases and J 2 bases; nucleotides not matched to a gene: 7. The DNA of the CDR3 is TGTGCCAGCAGCTTTCGGACTAGCGGGATCAGTCAAGAGACCCAGTACTTC. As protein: CASSFRTSGISQETQYF. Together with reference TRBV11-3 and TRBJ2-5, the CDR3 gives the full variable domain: EAGVVQSPRYKIIEKKQPVAFWCNPISGHNTLYWYLQNLGQGPELLIRYENEEAVDDSQLPKDRFSAERLKGVDSTLKIQPAELGDSAVYLCASSFRTSGISQETQYFGPGTRLLVL.

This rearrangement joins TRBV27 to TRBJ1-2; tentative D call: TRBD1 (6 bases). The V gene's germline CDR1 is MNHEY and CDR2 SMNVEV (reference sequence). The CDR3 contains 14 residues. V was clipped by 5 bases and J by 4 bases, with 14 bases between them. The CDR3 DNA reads TGTGCCAGCAGTAGGTCAGGGGCCGTCTATGGCTACACCTTC. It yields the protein CASSRSGAVYGYTF.

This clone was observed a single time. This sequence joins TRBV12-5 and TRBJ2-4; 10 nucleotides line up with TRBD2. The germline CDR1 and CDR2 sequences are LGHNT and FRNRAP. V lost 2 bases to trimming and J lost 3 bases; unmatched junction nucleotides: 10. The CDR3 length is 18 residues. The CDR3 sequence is CASGLPLAGSIIKNIQYF. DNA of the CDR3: TGTGCTAGTGGTTTGCCACTAGCGGGATCGATTATCAAAAACATTCAGTACTTC.

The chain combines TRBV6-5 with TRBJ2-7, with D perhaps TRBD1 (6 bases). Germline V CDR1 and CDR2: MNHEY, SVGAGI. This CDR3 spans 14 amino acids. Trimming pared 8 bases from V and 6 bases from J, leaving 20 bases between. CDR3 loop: CASGVNRALGEQYF. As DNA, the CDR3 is TGTGCCAGCGGGGTAAACAGGGCCTTGGGCGAGCAGTACTTC.

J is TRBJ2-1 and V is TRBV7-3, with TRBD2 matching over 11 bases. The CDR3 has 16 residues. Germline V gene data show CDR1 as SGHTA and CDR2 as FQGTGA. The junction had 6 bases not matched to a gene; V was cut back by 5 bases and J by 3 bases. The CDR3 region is CASSPHLAGGYNEQFF. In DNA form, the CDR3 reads TGTGCCAGCAGCCCCCATCTAGCGGGAGGCTACAATGAGCAGTTCTTC.

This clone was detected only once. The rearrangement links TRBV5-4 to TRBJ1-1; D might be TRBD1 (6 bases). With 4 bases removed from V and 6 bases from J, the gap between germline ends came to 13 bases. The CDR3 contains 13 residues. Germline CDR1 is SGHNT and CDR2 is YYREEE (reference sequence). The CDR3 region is CASSVQGAAEAFF. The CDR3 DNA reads TGTGCCAGCAGCGTACAGGGTGCAGCTGAAGCTTTCTTT.

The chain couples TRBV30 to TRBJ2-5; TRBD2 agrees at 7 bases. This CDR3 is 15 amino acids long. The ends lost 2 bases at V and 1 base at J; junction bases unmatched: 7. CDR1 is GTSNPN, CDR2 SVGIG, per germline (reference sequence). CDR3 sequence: CAWSTGGNRQETQYF. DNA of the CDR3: TGTGCCTGGAGTACCGGGGGGAATCGCCAAGAGACCCAGTACTTC.

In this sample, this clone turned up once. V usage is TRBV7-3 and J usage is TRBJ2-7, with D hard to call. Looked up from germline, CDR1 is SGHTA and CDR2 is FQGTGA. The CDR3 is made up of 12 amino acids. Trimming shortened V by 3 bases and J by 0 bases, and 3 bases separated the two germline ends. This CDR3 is CASSFSSYEQYF. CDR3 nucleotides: TGTGCCAGCAGCTTCAGCTCCTACGAGCAGTACTTC.

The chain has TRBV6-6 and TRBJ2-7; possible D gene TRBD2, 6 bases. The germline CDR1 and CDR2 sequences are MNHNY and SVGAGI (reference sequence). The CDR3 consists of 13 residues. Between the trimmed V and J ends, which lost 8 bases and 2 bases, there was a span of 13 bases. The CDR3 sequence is CASRAGGPYEQYF. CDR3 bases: TGTGCCAGCCGAGCGGGCGGACCCTACGAGCAGTACTTC.

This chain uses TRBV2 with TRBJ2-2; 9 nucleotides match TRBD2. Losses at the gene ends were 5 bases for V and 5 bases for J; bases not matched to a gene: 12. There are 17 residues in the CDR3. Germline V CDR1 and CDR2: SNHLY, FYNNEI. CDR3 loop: CASSLASGARGTGELFF. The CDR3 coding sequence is TGTGCCAGCAGTCTGGCTAGCGGGGCCCGAGGGACCGGGGAGCTGTTTTTT.

The chain's CDR3 is CASSLAAWDRVPYEQYF. The CDR3 nucleotides read TGTGCCAGCAGCTTAGCGGCCTGGGACAGGGTGCCCTACGAGCAGTACTTC. This chain joins TRBV7-6 and TRBJ2-7; 9 bases line up with TRBD1. The trim removed 0 bases at V and 2 bases at J, leaving 8 bases unmatched. The V gene's germline CDR1 is SGHVS and CDR2 FNYEAQ. The CDR3 totals 17 residues.

The CDR3 spells CASSRTSNEQFF. DNA of the CDR3: TGTGCCAGCAGTAGGACTAGCAATGAGCAGTTCTTC. The chain recombines TRBV6-6 with TRBJ2-1, with TRBD2 matching over 7 bases. The germline V gene has CDR1 MNHNY and CDR2 SVGAGI (reference sequence). The V and J ends lost 5 bases and 6 bases, in that order; junction bases with no gene match: 1. The CDR3 is 12 residues long.

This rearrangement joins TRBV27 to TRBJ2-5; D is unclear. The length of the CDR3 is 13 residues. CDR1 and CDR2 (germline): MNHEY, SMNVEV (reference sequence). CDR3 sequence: CATAVRYQETQYF. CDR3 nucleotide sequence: TGTGCGACGGCGGTACGCTACCAAGAGACCCAGTACTTC.

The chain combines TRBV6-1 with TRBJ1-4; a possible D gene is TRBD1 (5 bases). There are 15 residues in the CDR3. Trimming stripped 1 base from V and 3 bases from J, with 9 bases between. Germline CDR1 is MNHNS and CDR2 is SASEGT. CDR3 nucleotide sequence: TGTGCCAGCAGTGAAGGGGGCAGATCTAATGAAAAACTGTTTTTT. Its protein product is CASSEGGRSNEKLFF.

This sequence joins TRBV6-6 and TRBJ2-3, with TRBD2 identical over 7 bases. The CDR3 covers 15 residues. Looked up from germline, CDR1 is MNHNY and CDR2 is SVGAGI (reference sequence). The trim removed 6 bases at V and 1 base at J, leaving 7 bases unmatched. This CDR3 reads CASRVRGSGTDTQYF. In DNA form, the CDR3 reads TGTGCCAGCAGAGTCCGCGGGAGCGGCACAGATACGCAGTATTTT.